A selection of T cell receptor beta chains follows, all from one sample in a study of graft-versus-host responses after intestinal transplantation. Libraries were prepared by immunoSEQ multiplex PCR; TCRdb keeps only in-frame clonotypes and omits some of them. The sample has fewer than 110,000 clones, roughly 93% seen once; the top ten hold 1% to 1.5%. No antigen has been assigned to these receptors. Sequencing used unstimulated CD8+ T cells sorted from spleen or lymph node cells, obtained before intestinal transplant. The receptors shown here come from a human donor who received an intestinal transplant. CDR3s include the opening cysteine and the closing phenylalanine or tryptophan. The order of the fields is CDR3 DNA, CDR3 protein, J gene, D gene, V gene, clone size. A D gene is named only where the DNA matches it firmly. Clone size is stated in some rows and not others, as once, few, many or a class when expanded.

TGTGCCAGCAAACCGGGGATTCAAGAGACCCAGTACTTC,CASKPGIQETQYF,TRBJ2-5,-,TRBV11-2,-
TGTGCCAGCTCCCCACAGGGCGGGGGCCGCACAGATACGCAGTATTTT,CASSPQGGGRTDTQYF,TRBJ2-3,-,TRBV18,once
TGTGCCAGCAGCTTGGCCCGGGAGGAGCAGTACTTC,CASSLAREEQYF,TRBJ2-7,-,TRBV5-5,once
TGTGCCAGCAGCCCCTATTGGAGGGTCTATAATTCACCCCTCCACTTT,CASSPYWRVYNSPLHF,TRBJ1-6,-,TRBV28,-
TGTGCCAGCAGCTTGGGGGAGGGACAGGGCTACGAGCAGTACTTC,CASSLGEGQGYEQYF,TRBJ2-7,TRBD1,TRBV5-4,-
TGCAGCGTTGAATCAGGGGGTAACTACGAGCAGTACTTC,CSVESGGNYEQYF,TRBJ2-7,TRBD1,TRBV29-1,-
TGTGCCAGCAGCTTAAGTGAGTACAATGAGCAGTTCTTC,CASSLSEYNEQFF,TRBJ2-1,-,TRBV7-9,-
TGCAGCGTTGGTGACTACACAAACACCGGGGAGCTGTTTTTT,CSVGDYTNTGELFF,TRBJ2-2,-,TRBV29-1,-
TGTGCCAGCATTGACAGGGGGGGTGCTGAAGCTTTCTTT,CASIDRGGAEAFF,TRBJ1-1,TRBD1,TRBV7-9,-
TGCGCCAGCAGCTCCCAGGCCGGGACAGTAAATTCACCCCTCCACTTT,CASSSQAGTVNSPLHF,TRBJ1-6,TRBD1,TRBV4-1,-
TGTGCCAGCAGCTTTGGCGCAGGGAAAGAGACCCAGTACTTC,CASSFGAGKETQYF,TRBJ2-5,-,TRBV5-5,-
TGTGCCAGCAGCTTAACCCCGAGGACGGGGAGATCTTTCTTT,CASSLTPRTGRSFF,TRBJ1-1,-,TRBV7-3,-
TGTGCCTGCGGGGGGGGCTACAATGAGCAGTTCTTC,CACGGGYNEQFF,TRBJ2-1,TRBD2,TRBV6-6,-
TGTGCCAGCAGCGCCGATCTAGACGGACCGAACACCGGGGAGCTGTTTTTT,CASSADLDGPNTGELFF,TRBJ2-2,-,TRBV5-4,-
TGTGCCAGCAGCTCCGTGACAGGCGATAGGGAGCAGTACTTC,CASSSVTGDREQYF,TRBJ2-7,-,TRBV11-2,-
TGCGCCAGCAGTGAGGCCCGTGGCACCGGGGAGCTGTTTTTT,CASSEARGTGELFF,TRBJ2-2,-,TRBV10-1,-
TGTGCCAGCAGCTTGGCCGGCAATGAGCAGTTCTTC,CASSLAGNEQFF,TRBJ2-1,-,TRBV5-6,-
TGTGCCAGCAGCTTCCGGGTCTACGAGCAGTACTTC,CASSFRVYEQYF,TRBJ2-7,-,TRBV5-8,-
TGTGCCAGTCCGGGACAGGGGCCCACTGAAGCTTTCTTT,CASPGQGPTEAFF,TRBJ1-1,TRBD1,TRBV19,once
TGTGCCAGCAGCGCTGGGACTAGCGGGGGCCGCACAGATACGCAGTATTTT,CASSAGTSGGRTDTQYF,TRBJ2-3,TRBD2,TRBV9,-
TGTGCCAGCAGCGTAACGGTGAGGAGTCGCACTAACTATGGCTACACCTTC,CASSVTVRSRTNYGYTF,TRBJ1-2,-,TRBV7-9,-
TGTGCCAGCAGCCCCTTAGGTCTTAGGCGGGGGCCCACAGATACGCAGTATTTT,CASSPLGLRRGPTDTQYF,TRBJ2-3,-,TRBV11-3,-
TGTGCCAGCAGCTCGTCGGGCCGCTATAATTCACCCCTCCACTTT,CASSSSGRYNSPLHF,TRBJ1-6,-,TRBV5-6,once
TGTGCCATCAGTGAGCTCGGAGGACAAACAGGCGAGACCCAGTACTTC,CAISELGGQTGETQYF,TRBJ2-5,-,TRBV10-3,-
TGTGCCAACCGTCGATTAGGTAGAGAGACCCAGTACTTC,CANRRLGRETQYF,TRBJ2-5,-,TRBV2,once
TGCAGTGCTAGAGAGACCTACGAGCAGTACTTC,CSARETYEQYF,TRBJ2-7,-,TRBV20-1,-
TGTGCCAGCAGAGCAACGGGAGCCCTGGACTACGAGCAGTACTTC,CASRATGALDYEQYF,TRBJ2-7,-,TRBV13,-